These 24 T cell receptor beta chains were all obtained from the same sample, sequenced in a study of glioma-infiltrating T cells after dendritic cell vaccination. Profiling relied on immunoSEQ multiplex PCR, and the TCRdb table lists in-frame clones only, not all of them. The sample contains approximately 90,000 clones, approximately 75% of which appear only once. Time point reported: after dendritic cell vaccination, including at tumor progression/relapse. The sample consisted of blood, taken after dendritic cell vaccination. The source is a human donor with glioblastoma.

The chain combines TRBV2 with TRBJ1-2, with D possibly matching TRBD1 (5 bases). Germline V gives CDR1 SNHLY, CDR2 FYNNEI. CDR3 length: 14 amino acids. V was trimmed by 7 bases and J by 8 bases, leaving 20 bases between them. CDR3 residues: CASKPNGALKGYTF. In DNA, the CDR3 is TGTGCCAGCAAACCGAATGGGGCCCTTAAGGGCTACACCTTC.

The chain combines TRBV19 with TRBJ1-5; TRBD1 might be the D (6 bases). The ends were cut back, 3 bases at V and 7 bases at J, with 13 bases in the middle. The length of the CDR3 is 14 residues. Germline CDR1 and CDR2: LNHDA and SQIVND (reference sequence). CDR3 region: CASSIGTGKQPQHF. The CDR3 region has the DNA TGTGCCAGTAGTATCGGTACAGGGAAGCAGCCCCAGCATTTT.

The chain employs TRBV5-4 and TRBJ2-5, with 9 bases identical to TRBD1. CDR1 and CDR2 (germline): SGHNT, YYREEE (reference sequence). The ends lost 4 bases at V and 4 bases at J; junction bases unmatched: 5. The CDR3 contains 14 residues. The CDR3, as DNA: TGTGCCAGCAGCCCCCGGACAGGGGCAGAGACCCAGTACTTC. Protein: CASSPRTGAETQYF.

The sample holds one count of this clone. The chain is built from TRBV6-5 and TRBJ2-7; D is unclear. Germline CDR1 is MNHEY and CDR2 is SVGAGI. Deletions cut 7 bases from V and 2 bases from J, with 12 bases between. This CDR3 spans 13 amino acids. The CDR3, as DNA: TGTGCCAGCACCTCCCCCAGCGCCTACGAGCAGTACTTC. Protein product: CASTSPSAYEQYF.

V usage is TRBV29-1 and J usage is TRBJ1-1; D unclear. The germline V gene encodes CDR1 SQVTM and CDR2 ANQGSEA. The CDR3 runs 12 residues. V lost 5 bases and J 0 bases, leaving 7 bases between the germline ends. CDR3 sequence (DNA): TGCAGCGTTCGAGAGTTGAACACTGAAGCTTTCTTT. Translating gives CSVRELNTEAFF.

The chain uses TRBV2 and TRBJ1-5; TRBD1 matches 8 bases. With V trimmed by 6 bases and J by 9 bases, 4 bases remained unmatched. The CDR3 loop spans 12 amino acids. CDR1 and CDR2 (germline): SNHLY, FYNNEI. CDR3 DNA: TGTGCCAGCAGCCTCGACAGGGGGCCCCAGCATTTT. It translates to CASSLDRGPQHF.

The chain uses TRBV27 and TRBJ2-1; 11 nucleotides line up with TRBD2. The CDR3 totals 17 residues. Trimming removed 5 bases from V and 1 base from J; junction bases left unmatched: 7. Germline lookup yields CDR1 MNHEY and CDR2 SMNVEV (reference sequence). Here the CDR3 DNA reads TGTGCCAGCAGTCCTGGATCTAGCGGGGGGTCCTACAATGAGCAGTTCTTC. Protein product: CASSPGSSGGSYNEQFF.

A remark on this clone: The sample carries other DNA sequences with the same CDR3. The chain employs TRBV5-1 and TRBJ1-5, with a weak D call TRBD1 (6 bases). Looked up from germline, CDR1 is SGHRS and CDR2 is YFSETQ. Trimming shortened V by 0 bases and J by 2 bases, and 9 bases separated the two germline ends. The CDR3 is 15 amino acids. CDR3 loop: CASSLEAGGNQPQHF. CDR3 DNA: TGCGCCAGCAGCTTGGAAGCAGGGGGCAATCAGCCCCAGCATTTT.

The genes are TRBV6-1 and TRBJ2-7; 9 nucleotides match TRBD1. Germline lookup yields CDR1 MNHNS and CDR2 SASEGT. This CDR3 region has 14 residues. V dropped 5 bases and J dropped 3; count of bases not matched to a gene: 5. This CDR3 is CASSPGTGNYEQYV. CDR3 coding DNA: TGTGCCAGCAGTCCCGGGACAGGGAACTACGAGCAGTACGTC.

This clone was counted once. V usage is TRBV4-1 and J usage is TRBJ1-2; D not resolved. The CDR3 consists of 16 residues. The V gene's germline CDR1 is MGHRA and CDR2 YSYEKL. Trimming removed 0 bases from V and 3 bases from J, with 14 bases in between. CDR3 nucleotide sequence: TGCGCCAGCAGCCAAGAAAGTCGATGGGAGGACTATGGCTACACCTTC. It yields the protein CASSQESRWEDYGYTF.

The V and J genes are TRBV13 and TRBJ1-2, with TRBD1 matching 10 bases. V was pared by 8 bases and J by 6 bases, with 3 bases of the junction left unmatched. Germline assignment: CDR1 PRHDT and CDR2 FYEKMQ (reference sequence). The CDR3 spans 12 residues. CDR3 region: CASGTGVDGYTF. CDR3 coding DNA: TGTGCCAGCGGGACAGGGGTGGATGGCTACACCTTC.

This clone was seen a handful of times. The chain joins TRBV7-2 to TRBJ1-4; 8 bases match TRBD1. The germline CDR1 and CDR2 sequences are SGHTA and FQGNSA. V shed 5 bases, J shed 6 bases, and the junction held 5 bases outside the gene matches. The CDR3 loop spans 14 amino acids. The CDR3, as DNA: TGTGCCAGCAGCGGACAGGGAATAGATGAAAAACTGTTTTTT. Amino acids: CASSGQGIDEKLFF.

V usage is TRBV5-1 and J usage is TRBJ1-4; a weak D match, TRBD1 (6 bases). Germline V gene sequence: CDR1 SGHRS, CDR2 YFSETQ. There are 14 residues in the CDR3. V was cut by 4 bases and J by 8 bases, with 15 bases left in between. The CDR3 protein is CASSTWTDAEKLFF. CDR3 DNA: TGCGCCAGCAGCACTTGGACAGACGCAGAAAAACTGTTTTTT.

V usage is TRBV6-5 and J usage is TRBJ2-7, with TRBD2 identical over 7 bases. Trimming removed 0 bases from V and 4 bases from J; junction bases left unmatched: 6. Germline V lookup: CDR1 MNHEY, CDR2 SVGAGI. This CDR3 comprises 15 residues. CDR3 sequence: CASSYSRASGYEQYF. The CDR3 coding sequence is TGTGCCAGCAGTTACTCGAGGGCTAGCGGTTACGAGCAGTACTTC.

This sequence joins TRBV27 and TRBJ2-2; TRBD1 aligns across 11 bases. The CDR3 has 17 residues. CDR1 is MNHEY and CDR2 is SMNVEV in the germline V gene (reference sequence). The V segment lost 5 bases and the J segment 4 bases; nucleotides outside the gene matches: 9. The CDR3 sequence: CASSIRGQGVSTGELFF. The DNA of the CDR3 is TGTGCCAGCAGTATAAGGGGACAGGGGGTCTCCACCGGGGAGCTGTTTTTT.

V is TRBV5-1 and J is TRBJ2-3; a weak D match, TRBD1 (6 bases). Trimming pared 0 bases from V and 0 bases from J, leaving 8 bases between. This CDR3 region has 15 residues. The germline gives CDR1 SGHRS, CDR2 YFSETQ. This CDR3 is CASSLGGRSTDTQYF. The CDR3 DNA reads as TGCGCCAGCAGCTTGGGGGGGCGCAGCACAGATACGCAGTATTTT.

CDR3 coding DNA: TGCGCCAGCAGCCAAGGGGGCGGCAATCAGCCCCAGCATTTT. Translation gives CASSQGGGNQPQHF. The chain couples TRBV5-1 to TRBJ1-5; the match to TRBD1 covers 7 bases. Germline V lookup: CDR1 SGHRS, CDR2 YFSETQ. Unmatched junction bases numbered 3, after V lost 4 bases and J lost 2 bases. CDR3 size: 14 residues.

This chain joins TRBV5-5 and TRBJ1-4; 9 bases match TRBD1. V gave up 4 bases and J gave up 5 bases; unmatched junction bases: 6. Germline V gene data show CDR1 as SGHKS and CDR2 as YYEKEE (reference sequence). This CDR3 is 15 amino acids long. The DNA for the CDR3 is TGTGCCAGCAGCCGGGACAGGGACTGGAATGAAAAACTGTTTTTT. Amino acids: CASSRDRDWNEKLFF.

V is TRBV4-1 and J is TRBJ2-7, with 9 positions matching TRBD2. This CDR3 is 17 amino acids long. V dropped 0 bases and J dropped 7; count of bases not matched to a gene: 13. In germline, CDR1 is MGHRA, CDR2 YSYEKL. CDR3 coding DNA: TGCGCCAGCAGCCAAGATGTGTTCCGCGGGGGGGCTCGGGAGCAGTACTTC. This sequence encodes CASSQDVFRGGAREQYF.

The chain recombines TRBV11-2 with TRBJ2-7; 10 positions agree with TRBD1. The germline CDR1 and CDR2 sequences are SGHAT and FQNNGV. J gave up 6 bases and V 5 bases, and 16 bases lay outside the gene matches. CDR3 length: 17 amino acids. The CDR3 DNA reads as TGTGCCAGCAGCCAAACCCAGCTTGGGACAGGGGCCGCCGAGCAGTACTTC. It specifies CASSQTQLGTGAAEQYF.

The chain links TRBV5-1 to TRBJ1-4; 9 nucleotides match TRBD1. This CDR3 has 14 amino acids. Germline CDR1 and CDR2: SGHRS and YFSETQ. V shed 3 bases and J 7 bases; nucleotides not matched to a gene: 4. The CDR3 region has the DNA TGCGCCAGCAGCTCGGGACAGGGCGGTGAAAAACTGTTTTTT. Translated, it gives CASSSGQGGEKLFF.

The rearrangement uses TRBV11-2 and TRBJ1-2; 10 bases match TRBD1. Germline CDR1 and CDR2: SGHAT and FQNNGV. With V trimmed by 5 bases and J by 8 bases, 11 bases remained unmatched. This CDR3 comprises 15 residues. CDR3 in amino acids: CASSPRQGASKGYTF. The CDR3 region has the DNA TGTGCCAGCAGCCCCAGACAGGGGGCTTCCAAGGGCTACACCTTC.

The V gene is TRBV14, the J gene TRBJ2-3; D may be TRBD2 (5 bases). Trimming pared 2 bases from V and 5 bases from J, leaving 8 bases between. Germline V gene data show CDR1 as SGHDN and CDR2 as FVKESK. CDR3 length: 13 residues. The CDR3 is CASSQLGRDTQYF. In DNA form, the CDR3 reads TGTGCCAGCAGCCAACTAGGGAGAGATACGCAGTATTTT.

V is TRBV5-4 and J is TRBJ1-5, with D unresolved. The CDR3 is made up of 14 amino acids. The V gene lost 2 bases and the J gene lost 2 bases, with 8 bases spanning the gap. Germline V gene data show CDR1 as SGHNT and CDR2 as YYREEE (reference sequence). DNA for the CDR3: TGTGCCAGCAGCTTAGGCGGGGGCAATCAGCCCCAGCATTTT. Translation: CASSLGGGNQPQHF.